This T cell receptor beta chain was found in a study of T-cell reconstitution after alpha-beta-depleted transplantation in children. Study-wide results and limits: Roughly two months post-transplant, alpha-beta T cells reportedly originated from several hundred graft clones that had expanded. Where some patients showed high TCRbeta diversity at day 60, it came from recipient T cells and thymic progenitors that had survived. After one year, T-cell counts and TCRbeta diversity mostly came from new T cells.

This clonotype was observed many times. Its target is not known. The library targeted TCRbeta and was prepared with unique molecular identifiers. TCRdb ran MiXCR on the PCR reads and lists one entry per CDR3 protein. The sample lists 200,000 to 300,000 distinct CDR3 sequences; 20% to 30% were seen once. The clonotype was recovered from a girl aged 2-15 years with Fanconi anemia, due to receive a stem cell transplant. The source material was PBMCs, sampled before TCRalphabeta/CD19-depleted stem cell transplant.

Here the CDR3 DNA reads TGCAGCGTTGTAGTGGACAGGGGGCTAAGCGGCTACACCTTC. Its translation: CSVVVDRGLSGYTF. The chain links TRBV29-1 to TRBJ1-2; 11 bases are a match to TRBD1. This CDR3 comprises 14 residues. V shed 4 bases and J 8 bases; nucleotides not matched to a gene: 9. Per the germline V gene, CDR1 is SQVTM and CDR2 is ANQGSEA.